The 28 T cell receptor beta chains reported below all come from one sample, sequenced in a study of identical twins. TCRdb re-called the 5' RACE reads through MiXCR, storing one row per CDR3 protein. There are more than 250,000 distinct CDR3 sequences in the sample; about 8.1% occur only once, and 2.1% lies in the top ten. These sequences were also reported in another study, on yellow fever vaccine responses in identical twins.

Sequencing was done on a sample of memory (CD45RO+) T cells sorted from blood. All receptors derive from a young woman in good health.

The genes are TRBV19 and TRBJ1-1; possibly TRBD1 for D (6 bases). Germline values: CDR1 LNHDA, CDR2 SQIVND (reference sequence). The CDR3 extends over 13 amino acids. Trimming took 4 bases from V and 3 from J, leaving 9 bases between them. The CDR3 nucleotides are TGTGCCAGTAGTAAGGGGGAGGACACTGAAGCTTTCTTT. Residues: CASSKGEDTEAFF.

This clonotype was seen many times. The chain is built from TRBV5-1 and TRBJ1-1; the match to TRBD1 covers 8 bases. The CDR3 is 15 amino acids. In germline, CDR1 is SGHRS, CDR2 YFSETQ. After removal of 4 bases from V and 4 bases from J, the junction contained 9 bases not matched to a gene. CDR3 in amino acids: CASSKIGQGTTEAFF. The CDR3, as DNA: TGCGCCAGCAGCAAGATAGGACAGGGTACCACTGAAGCTTTCTTT.

This clonotype was seen a few times. The chain employs TRBV11-2 and TRBJ1-3; D perhaps matches TRBD1 (5 bases). The CDR3 loop spans 16 amino acids. The germline V and J ends were trimmed by 3 bases and 1 base, with 13 bases remaining between them. Germline V gene data show CDR1 as SGHAT and CDR2 as FQNNGV. CDR3: CASSFFRERSGNTIYF. For the CDR3, the DNA is TGTGCCAGCAGCTTCTTCAGGGAGAGATCTGGAAACACCATATATTTT. Combining the CDR3 with reference TRBV11-2 and TRBJ1-3 gives the whole variable domain EAGVAQSPRYKIIEKRQSVAFWCNPISGHATLYWYQQILGQGPKLLIQFQNNGVVDDSQLPKDRFSAERLKGVDSTLKIQPAKLEDSAVYLCASSFFRERSGNTIYFGEGSWLTVV.

This clonotype occurred many times. The rearrangement links TRBV18 to TRBJ2-1, with 9 positions matching TRBD1. The CDR3 loop spans 15 amino acids. Germline CDR1 is KGHSH and CDR2 is LQKENI. V lost 8 bases, J lost 1 base, and 6 bases stayed unmatched. The CDR3 DNA sequence: TGTGCCAGCAGCCCCGGGACAGGGTCCTACAATGAGCAGTTCTTC. It yields the protein CASSPGTGSYNEQFF.

In its sample, this clonotype was seen many times. The rearrangement links TRBV29-1 to TRBJ2-1; D uncertain. This CDR3 is built from 13 residues. V lost 6 bases and J lost 1, with 10 bases in between. The germline V gene has CDR1 SQVTM and CDR2 ANQGSEA. This CDR3 is CSVGQTSYNEQFF. The CDR3 DNA follows: TGCAGCGTGGGTCAGACTTCCTACAATGAGCAGTTCTTC.

This clonotype was picked up a small number of times. The chain joins TRBV12-3 or TRBV12-4 to TRBJ1-3; TRBD1 is a possible D gene (6 bases). Trimming took 6 bases from V and 5 from J, leaving 11 bases between them. The CDR3 loop spans 13 amino acids. The DNA for the CDR3 is TGTGCCAGCAGGCCCGGGGGCAGAAACACCATATATTTT. Residues: CASRPGGRNTIYF.

This clonotype came up a few times. The genes are TRBV6-1 and TRBJ2-3, with D possibly called TRBD1 or TRBD2 (5 bases each). Germline V gene sequence: CDR1 MNHNS, CDR2 SASEGT. There are 14 residues in the CDR3. The germline V and J ends were trimmed by 4 bases and 7 bases, with 15 bases remaining between them. In nucleotides, the CDR3 is TGTGCCAGCAGTGCCACTTGGGGCGGGTATACGCAGTATTTT. Its protein is CASSATWGGYTQYF.

This clonotype came up many times. CDR3 sequence reads: CASRRAGANVLTF. The CDR3 nucleotides read TGTGCCAGCAGGAGGGCTGGGGCCAACGTCCTGACTTTC. This chain connects TRBV6-1 to TRBJ2-6, with a possible D match to TRBD2 (5 bases). V lost 6 bases to trimming and J lost 2 bases, with 5 bases between them. The CDR3 loop spans 13 amino acids. Germline lookup yields CDR1 MNHNS and CDR2 SASEGT.

CDR3 bases: TGTGCCAGCAGCCAGGGGCTAGCTACTAGAGGATACAGGGGTTACAATGAGCAGTTCTTC. Amino acids: CASSQGLATRGYRGYNEQFF. The chain is built from TRBV3-1 and TRBJ2-1, with 7 bases matching TRBD1. CDR3 length: 20 residues. With 3 bases clipped from V and 4 bases from J, the junction kept 21 bases outside the gene matches. Germline CDR1 reads LGHDT; CDR2 reads YNNKEL (reference sequence).

This clonotype was detected only a few times. The chain employs TRBV5-4 and TRBJ2-1, with a possible D match to TRBD2 (6 bases). This CDR3 has 13 residues. The V end lost 5 bases, the J end lost 8 bases, and 14 bases lay between the germline ends. In germline, CDR1 is SGHNT, CDR2 YYREEE (reference sequence). The CDR3 reads CASSKRLGYEQFF. The CDR3 region has the DNA TGTGCCAGCAGTAAACGACTAGGCTATGAGCAGTTCTTC.

The V call is TRBV28, the J call TRBJ2-3, with TRBD1 identical over 9 bases. V dropped 5 bases and J dropped 3; count of bases not matched to a gene: 9. Germline V CDR1 and CDR2: MDHEN, SYDVKM. The CDR3 loop spans 16 amino acids. This CDR3 reads CASSHPRDRVTDTQYF. DNA of the CDR3: TGTGCCAGCAGTCACCCTCGGGACAGGGTTACAGATACGCAGTATTTT.

In its sample, this clonotype was seen a few times. This chain joins TRBV20-1 and TRBJ2-5; D could derive from TRBD1 or TRBD2 (5 bases each). The V end was cut by 4 bases, the J end by 0 bases, with 9 bases between. Germline lookup yields CDR1 DFQATT and CDR2 SNEGSKA (reference sequence). The length of the CDR3 is 13 residues. The CDR3 sequence: CSATWGNQETQYF. The CDR3 region has the DNA TGCAGTGCTACCTGGGGGAACCAAGAGACCCAGTACTTC.

The chain links TRBV6-1 to TRBJ1-6, with 7 bases lining up with TRBD1. V was pared by 7 bases and J by 4 bases, with 10 bases of the junction left unmatched. The length of the CDR3 is 16 residues. Germline loops: CDR1 MNHNS, CDR2 SASEGT. The CDR3 sequence is CASMGDRTYYNSPLHF. CDR3 sequence (DNA): TGTGCCAGCATGGGGGACAGAACTTATTATAATTCACCCCTCCACTTT.

This clonotype was seen a handful of times. The chain combines TRBV3-1 with TRBJ1-5; D is ambiguous. V lost 10 bases and J lost 3, with 13 bases in between. Germline V gene lookup returns CDR1 LGHDT and CDR2 YNNKEL (reference sequence). CDR3 size: 13 residues. The chain's CDR3 is CATSDGPNQPQHF. In DNA form, the CDR3 reads TGTGCCACCTCGGACGGCCCCAATCAGCCCCAGCATTTT.

This sequence joins TRBV5-1 and TRBJ1-1; no clear D gene. CDR1 is SGHRS, CDR2 YFSETQ, per germline. Trimming removed 6 bases at V and 0 bases at J, with 12 bases between. The CDR3 has 14 residues. The CDR3 loop is CASTDALMNTEAFF. The CDR3 DNA sequence: TGCGCCAGCACGGATGCCCTAATGAACACTGAAGCTTTCTTT.

This clonotype occurred many times. V gene TRBV5-1 combines with J gene TRBJ1-2, with 11 nucleotides matching TRBD1. The trim removed 7 bases at V and 7 bases at J, leaving 15 bases unmatched. Germline V gene sequence: CDR1 SGHRS, CDR2 YFSETQ. The CDR3 length is 16 residues. CDR3 region: CASAQTGTGGIFGYTF. In DNA form, the CDR3 reads TGCGCCAGCGCCCAGACCGGGACAGGGGGAATCTTTGGCTACACCTTC.

This chain joins TRBV3-1 and TRBJ1-2; D unclear. V was clipped by 6 bases and J by 7 bases, with 9 bases between them. This CDR3 is built from 11 residues. Germline CDR1 LGHDT, CDR2 YNNKEL (reference sequence). As DNA, the CDR3 is TGTGCCAGCAGGGCCGGTGGTGGCTACACCTTC. Translating it yields CASRAGGGYTF.

The rearrangement joins TRBV18 to TRBJ1-4, with 7 bases identical to TRBD1. Trimming cost V 3 bases and J 6 bases; bases outside gene matches: 4. Looked up from germline, CDR1 is KGHSH and CDR2 is LQKENI. This CDR3 comprises 14 residues. The CDR3 loop reads CASSPTGKDEKLFF. DNA of the CDR3: TGTGCCAGCTCACCGACAGGGAAGGATGAAAAACTGTTTTTT.

The V gene is TRBV5-6, the J gene TRBJ2-7, with unresolved D. This CDR3 has 13 amino acids. Germline lookup yields CDR1 SGHDT and CDR2 YYEEEE. V shed 3 bases and J shed 5 bases, with 12 bases lying between them. The CDR3 DNA follows: TGTGCCAGCAGCTCCCCCCCACACGACGAGCAGTACTTC. Its protein is CASSSPPHDEQYF.

This clonotype was recorded a few times. The J gene is TRBJ1-2, the V gene TRBV7-9; D is possibly TRBD1 (6 bases). The CDR3 length is 15 residues. V was clipped by 5 bases and J by 2 bases, with 15 bases between them. Germline V gives CDR1 SEHNR, CDR2 FQNEAQ (reference sequence). CDR3: CASSPSQGPNYGYTF. CDR3 sequence (DNA): TGTGCCAGCAGCCCCTCACAGGGTCCCAACTATGGCTACACCTTC.

The gene calls are TRBV20-1 and TRBJ2-5; 7 positions agree with TRBD2. CDR3 size: 12 residues. The germline V gene encodes CDR1 DFQATT and CDR2 SNEGSKA (reference sequence). V dropped 4 bases and J dropped 3; count of bases not matched to a gene: 2. Here the CDR3 DNA reads TGCAGTGCTATAGCGGGTAAAGAGACCCAGTACTTC. This translates into CSAIAGKETQYF.

This clonotype came up many times. The chain employs TRBV7-6 and TRBJ2-1, with a tentative D call TRBD1 (5 bases). The V and J ends lost 5 bases and 9 bases respectively, with 14 bases between them. The V gene's germline CDR1 is SGHVS and CDR2 FNYEAQ. This CDR3 comprises 13 residues. In DNA form, the CDR3 reads TGTGCCAGCAGCCCCCTCCCTCAGGGTGAGCAGTTCTTC. Translating gives CASSPLPQGEQFF.

This rearrangement joins TRBV28 to TRBJ1-5; D is possibly TRBD1 (5 bases). The ends were cut back, 6 bases at V and 4 bases at J, with 16 bases in the middle. The germline CDR1 and CDR2 sequences are MDHEN and SYDVKM. The CDR3 consists of 15 residues. This CDR3 is CASRGTERKNQPQHF. The DNA for the CDR3 is TGTGCCAGCAGAGGGACCGAACGGAAAAATCAGCCCCAGCATTTT.

The chain employs TRBV27 and TRBJ2-3, with D possibly TRBD2 on 6 matching bases. The germline V gene has CDR1 MNHEY and CDR2 SMNVEV (reference sequence). V was shortened by 5 bases and J by 0 bases, with 24 bases between the two germline ends. The CDR3 runs 19 residues. The DNA for the CDR3 is TGTGCCAGCAGTGCCCGAATCGCCGGGTGGGACTTAAGCACAGATACGCAGTATTTT. The encoded protein is CASSARIAGWDLSTDTQYF.

The rearrangement uses TRBV9 and TRBJ2-3, with 9 positions matching TRBD2. The junction had 6 bases not matched to a gene; V was cut back by 1 base and J by 0 bases. CDR3 length: 17 amino acids. The germline V gene encodes CDR1 SGDLS and CDR2 YYNGEE. As DNA, the CDR3 is TGTGCCAGCAGCGTAAGTCTAGCGGGGCGAAGCACAGATACGCAGTATTTT. Residues: CASSVSLAGRSTDTQYF.

A few counts support this clonotype. The chain carries TRBV6-1 and TRBJ1-6; D not resolved. The CDR3 consists of 16 residues. Trimming pared 7 bases from V and 5 bases from J, leaving 18 bases between. CDR1 and CDR2 (germline): MNHNS, SASEGT. Here the CDR3 DNA reads TGTGCCAGCACCCCTAACAGTCAACGGAATAATTCACCCCTCCACTTT. It yields the protein CASTPNSQRNNSPLHF.

This clonotype was detected many times. This rearrangement joins TRBV20-1 to TRBJ1-5; TRBD1 matches 7 bases. CDR1 is DFQATT and CDR2 is SNEGSKA in the germline V gene (reference sequence). This CDR3 comprises 13 residues. J was trimmed by 3 bases and V by 5 bases; bases with no gene match: 4. The chain's CDR3 is CSARDRSNQPQHF. CDR3 DNA: TGCAGTGCTCGGGACAGATCCAATCAGCCCCAGCATTTT.

In this sample, this clonotype turned up a few times. The V gene is TRBV11-2, the J gene TRBJ2-1; no firm D call. Trimming removed 6 bases from V and 2 bases from J, with 14 bases in between. Germline CDR1 is SGHAT and CDR2 is FQNNGV. CDR3 length equals 15 residues. The CDR3 here is CASSRGVGTYNEQFF. DNA of the CDR3: TGTGCCAGCAGTAGAGGAGTTGGGACCTACAATGAGCAGTTCTTC.